The 8 T cell receptor beta chains below come from one sample, sequenced in a study of Tregs in tolerant kidney transplant recipients. Measured with immunoSEQ multiplex PCR; TCRdb has only the in-frame clones, and not every one. The table has 75,000 to 100,000 clones, about 92% seen once; the top ten hold 4.5% to 5%. The material sequenced was CD8+ T cells from blood. The receptors stem from a human donor in good health.

This sequence joins TRBV2 and TRBJ2-2, with D unclear. This CDR3 has 13 amino acids. Trimming took off 2 bases at V and 6 bases at J, with 7 bases between the two ends. Germline values: CDR1 SNHLY, CDR2 FYNNEI. The CDR3 region is CASSEPQAGELFF. The CDR3 nucleotides read TGTGCCAGCAGTGAACCTCAAGCCGGGGAGCTGTTTTTT.

The rearrangement joins TRBV5-4 to TRBJ2-5; 9 bases are a match to TRBD1. CDR3 length: 18 residues. Per germline, CDR1 SGHNT and CDR2 YYREEE (reference sequence). Losses at the gene ends were 0 bases for V and 3 bases for J; bases not matched to a gene: 12. CDR3 bases: TGTGCCAGCAGCTTGGGGATAATGGACAGGGGATTAGAAGAGACCCAGTACTTC. It specifies CASSLGIMDRGLEETQYF.

The V call is TRBV6-5, the J call TRBJ2-7; possible D gene TRBD1, 7 bases. The germline V and J ends were trimmed by 0 bases and 2 bases, with 14 bases remaining between them. The CDR3 spans 16 residues. The germline V gene encodes CDR1 MNHEY and CDR2 SVGAGI. The chain's CDR3 is CASSYSRGQITYEQYF. For the CDR3, the DNA is TGTGCCAGCAGTTACTCGCGGGGACAGATTACCTACGAGCAGTACTTC.

The chain carries TRBV11-2 and TRBJ2-7; D gene unclear. Germline lookup yields CDR1 SGHAT and CDR2 FQNNGV. The CDR3 contains 11 residues. Trimming cost V 1 base and J 6 bases, with 4 bases left between them. In DNA, the CDR3 is TGTGCCAGCAGCTTAGGGCGCGAGCAGTACTTC. It encodes CASSLGREQYF.

The gene calls are TRBV19 and TRBJ1-1; 8 bases are shared with TRBD1. J was trimmed by 4 bases and V by 2 bases; bases with no gene match: 0. The CDR3 has 13 residues. The germline CDR1 and CDR2 sequences are LNHDA and SQIVND (reference sequence). This chain's CDR3 is CASSITGGTEAFF. The CDR3, as DNA: TGTGCCAGTAGTATAACAGGGGGCACTGAAGCTTTCTTT. Together with reference TRBV19 and TRBJ1-1, the CDR3 gives the full variable domain: DGGITQSPKYLFRKEGQNVTLSCEQNLNHDAMYWYRQDPGQGLRLIYYSQIVNDFQKGDIAEGYSVSREKKESFPLTVTSAQKNPTAFYLCASSITGGTEAFFGQGTRLTVV.

The V and J genes are TRBV2 and TRBJ2-7; 7 bases are a match to TRBD1. The CDR3 has 12 amino acids. Trimming removed 8 bases from V and 7 bases from J; junction bases left unmatched: 8. Germline V gene data show CDR1 as SNHLY and CDR2 as FYNNEI. The CDR3 DNA reads TGTGCCAGCTTGACAGGGCATCGAGAGCAGTACTTC. Residues: CASLTGHREQYF. The entire variable domain, with the rest obtained from reference TRBV2 and TRBJ2-7, is as follows: EPEVTQTPSHQVTQMGQEVILRCVPISNHLYFYWYRQILGQKVEFLVSFYNNEISEKSEIFDDQFSVERPDGSNFTLKIRSTKLEDSAMYFCASLTGHREQYFGPGTRLTVT.

V usage is TRBV5-1 and J usage is TRBJ2-7; no clear D. Trimming pared 4 bases from V and 0 bases from J, leaving 11 bases between. CDR3 length equals 14 residues. Germline-derived CDR1 and CDR2 are SGHRS and YFSETQ. CDR3 DNA sequence: TGCGCCAGCAGCCCCTTTGGCCTCTCCTACGAGCAGTACTTC. Translation gives CASSPFGLSYEQYF.

This clone showed up just once. The rearrangement joins TRBV27 to TRBJ2-3, with a weak D call TRBD2 (7 bases). V was trimmed by 2 bases and J by 5 bases, leaving 11 bases between them. The CDR3 consists of 14 residues. The germline CDR1 and CDR2 sequences are MNHEY and SMNVEV (reference sequence). For the CDR3, the DNA is TGTGCCAGCAGTTTAGCGGGGGCAGGAGATACGCAGTATTTT. This translates into CASSLAGAGDTQYF.